The next 27 T cell receptor beta chains were all read from a single sample in a study of cytomegalovirus exposure and HLA in healthy donors. TCRdb's copy holds only in-frame clones and misses some; the assay was immunoSEQ multiplex PCR. The repertoire holds fewer than 250,000 clones, with around 87% as singletons. The sequencing sample was made of PBMCs. All receptors derive from a man between 18 and 29 years old in good health and CMV-seronegative.

V usage is TRBV6-1 and J usage is TRBJ1-6; D gene uncertain. The CDR3 totals 13 residues. Germline V gives CDR1 MNHNS, CDR2 SASEGT. V was trimmed by 6 bases and J by 10 bases, leaving 13 bases between them. The CDR3 DNA follows: TGTGCCAGCAGGGAGGGAGGGCGGTCACCCCTCCACTTT. It encodes CASREGGRSPLHF.

This chain uses TRBV28 with TRBJ2-7; 12 bases are shared with TRBD2. After removal of 9 bases from V and 2 bases from J, the junction contained 8 bases not matched to a gene. The CDR3 has 15 residues. Per the germline V gene, CDR1 is MDHEN and CDR2 is SYDVKM. This CDR3 is CASTNLAGGPYEQYF. The CDR3, as DNA: TGTGCCAGTACAAACCTAGCGGGAGGGCCCTACGAGCAGTACTTC.

V and J are TRBV19 and TRBJ1-1, with D uncertain. Germline lookup yields CDR1 LNHDA and CDR2 SQIVND (reference sequence). The CDR3 runs to 13 residues. Trimming pared 4 bases from V and 0 bases from J, leaving 6 bases between. The CDR3 is CASSTRVNTEAFF. In DNA, the CDR3 is TGTGCCAGTAGTACCCGGGTGAACACTGAAGCTTTCTTT.

The gene calls are TRBV4-1 and TRBJ2-3, with D possibly matching TRBD1 (8 bases). The germline V gene has CDR1 MGHRA and CDR2 YSYEKL. The V gene lost 4 bases and the J gene lost 1 base, with 21 bases spanning the gap. This CDR3 spans 18 amino acids. The CDR3 sequence is CASSPQGAGEAGTDTQYF. The CDR3 region has the DNA TGCGCCAGCAGCCCCCAGGGGGCGGGAGAGGCGGGCACAGATACGCAGTATTTT.

The V call is TRBV6-1, the J call TRBJ1-5; TRBD1 matches at 7 bases. Germline V lookup: CDR1 MNHNS, CDR2 SASEGT. V was clipped by 4 bases and J by 7 bases; unmatched bases: 4. There are 13 residues in the CDR3. CDR3 sequence reads: CASSGAGGQPQHF. In DNA form, the CDR3 reads TGTGCCAGCAGTGGGGCAGGGGGGCAGCCCCAGCATTTT.

This chain joins TRBV28 and TRBJ1-1; D unresolved. V was shortened by 1 base and J by 10 bases, with 10 bases between the two germline ends. CDR3 length equals 12 residues. The germline CDR1 and CDR2 sequences are MDHEN and SYDVKM. The CDR3 loop is CASSLFSRGAFF. The CDR3 DNA reads as TGTGCCAGCAGTTTATTTAGTCGAGGAGCTTTCTTT.

This clone was found a few times. This chain connects TRBV7-9 to TRBJ1-4; D uncertain. The germline V and J ends were trimmed by 2 bases and 8 bases, with 6 bases remaining between them. Germline V gene lookup returns CDR1 SEHNR and CDR2 FQNEAQ (reference sequence). The CDR3 is made up of 12 amino acids. The CDR3 DNA follows: TGTGCCAGCAGCTTAAGCGGCGAAAAACTGTTTTTT. Amino acid sequence: CASSLSGEKLFF.

The chain combines TRBV28 with TRBJ1-2, with a possible D match to TRBD1 (5 bases). Germline lookup yields CDR1 MDHEN and CDR2 SYDVKM. Between the trimmed V and J ends, which lost 6 bases and 7 bases, there was a span of 18 bases. The CDR3 length is 14 residues. In DNA, the CDR3 is TGTGCCAGCAGGCCCTTTGGAGTGGGGGGTGGCTACACCTTC. It yields the protein CASRPFGVGGGYTF.

The chain recombines TRBV30 with TRBJ2-7; TRBD2 might be the D (5 bases). V was clipped by 1 base and J by 6 bases, with 10 bases between them. The CDR3 covers 12 residues. The germline CDR1 and CDR2 sequences are GTSNPN and SVGIG (reference sequence). The CDR3 coding sequence is TGTGCCTGGAGTGGAGGGTCGGGCGAGCAGTACTTC. It is translated as CAWSGGSGEQYF.

V and J are TRBV28 and TRBJ2-7; no reliable D call. V lost 8 bases and J 0 bases, leaving 5 bases between the germline ends. Germline V lookup: CDR1 MDHEN, CDR2 SYDVKM. This CDR3 has 11 residues. CDR3 in DNA: TGTGCCAGCCGGTCCTCCTACGAGCAGTACTTC. This sequence encodes CASRSSYEQYF.

This clone appeared a few times. The chain carries TRBV9 and TRBJ1-6, with D unresolved. This CDR3 is built from 14 residues. V gave up 3 bases and J gave up 7 bases, with 11 bases separating them. Germline lookup yields CDR1 SGDLS and CDR2 YYNGEE. DNA for the CDR3: TGTGCCAGCAGCGGGGAGCCATGGAATTCACCCCTCCACTTT. This codes for CASSGEPWNSPLHF.

V usage is TRBV9 and J usage is TRBJ2-1, with 15 positions matching TRBD2. There are 15 residues in the CDR3. The J segment lost 10 bases and the V segment lost 3 bases, leaving 5 bases of the junction unmatched. Germline V CDR1 and CDR2: SGDLS, YYNGEE. CDR3 bases: TGTGCCAGCAGCGAGGGACTAGCGGGAGGTGGGGAGCAGTTCTTC. It yields the protein CASSEGLAGGGEQFF.

This clone was detected once. V gene TRBV7-2 combines with J gene TRBJ1-2, with 7 positions matching TRBD1. V lost 5 bases and J lost 3; bases outside the gene matches: 6. CDR1 is SGHTA, CDR2 FQGNSA, per germline. This CDR3 has 14 residues. For the CDR3, the DNA is TGTGCCAGCAGCACCCGGGACAGCTACTATGGCTACACCTTC. This codes for CASSTRDSYYGYTF.

This clone was detected once. The chain links TRBV7-9 to TRBJ2-1; TRBD2 agrees at 8 bases. With V trimmed by 2 bases and J by 8 bases, 17 bases remained unmatched. Germline V lookup: CDR1 SEHNR, CDR2 FQNEAQ (reference sequence). The CDR3 length is 18 residues. The CDR3 reads CASSLWMPWGAGVDEQFF. CDR3 bases: TGTGCCAGCAGCTTATGGATGCCCTGGGGAGCGGGAGTTGATGAGCAGTTCTTC.

The chain combines TRBV7-8 with TRBJ2-1; 7 nucleotides agree with TRBD2. Germline loops: CDR1 SGHVS, CDR2 FQNEAQ. With V trimmed by 1 base and J by 3 bases, 3 bases remained unmatched. The CDR3 contains 15 residues. The CDR3 is CASSLVAGVYNEQFF. The CDR3 region has the DNA TGTGCCAGCAGCTTAGTCGCGGGAGTCTACAATGAGCAGTTCTTC.

The chain links TRBV4-3 to TRBJ2-6; D is unresolved. Germline CDR1 is LGHNA and CDR2 is YSLEER. This CDR3 spans 15 amino acids. Trimming cost V 4 bases and J 0 bases, with 7 bases left between them. The CDR3 nucleotides read TGCGCCAGCAGCCCCCAACTCTCTGGGGCCAACGTCCTGACTTTC. It yields the protein CASSPQLSGANVLTF.

This clone was seen more than once but under ten times. This rearrangement joins TRBV7-9 to TRBJ1-2; the D gene is possibly TRBD1 (5 bases). The CDR3 extends over 14 amino acids. Per germline, CDR1 SEHNR and CDR2 FQNEAQ (reference sequence). V was clipped by 0 bases and J by 6 bases, with 11 bases between them. The CDR3 protein is CASSLADNWHGYTF. In DNA, the CDR3 is TGTGCCAGCAGCTTAGCGGACAACTGGCATGGCTACACCTTC.

The chain couples TRBV2 to TRBJ1-1; no reliable D call. The germline gives CDR1 SNHLY, CDR2 FYNNEI. Trimming stripped 4 bases from V and 0 bases from J, with 6 bases between. This CDR3 contains 13 residues. The CDR3 DNA reads as TGTGCCAGCAGTGTCACAATGAACACTGAAGCTTTCTTT. The encoded protein is CASSVTMNTEAFF.

The chain has TRBV5-6 and TRBJ2-3; D uncertain. V was cut by 4 bases and J by 0 bases, with 9 bases left in between. Germline V gene sequence: CDR1 SGHDT, CDR2 YYEEEE. The CDR3 length is 14 residues. CDR3 region: CASSLFRSTDTQYF. The CDR3 DNA reads as TGTGCCAGCAGCCTTTTCCGGAGCACAGATACGCAGTATTTT.

The rearrangement joins TRBV29-1 to TRBJ2-7; TRBD2 agrees at 8 bases. Germline V gene sequence: CDR1 SQVTM, CDR2 ANQGSEA. The junction had 4 bases not matched to a gene; V was cut back by 6 bases and J by 3 bases. The CDR3 has 12 amino acids. The CDR3 region is CSVVAGSYEQYF. In DNA form, the CDR3 reads TGCAGCGTCGTAGCGGGAAGCTACGAGCAGTACTTC.

This chain joins TRBV28 and TRBJ2-7, with 7 nucleotides matching TRBD2. The CDR3 extends over 13 amino acids. CDR1 MDHEN and CDR2 SYDVKM come from the germline V gene. The junction had 5 bases not matched to a gene; V was cut back by 5 bases and J by 4 bases. The CDR3 protein is CASSSTGRYEQYF. DNA of the CDR3: TGTGCCAGCAGTAGCACCGGGAGGTACGAGCAGTACTTC.

The V and J genes are TRBV27 and TRBJ2-7; possible D gene TRBD2, 5 bases. V was pared by 5 bases and J by 0 bases, with 17 bases between. CDR1 is MNHEY and CDR2 is SMNVEV in the germline V gene (reference sequence). The CDR3 sequence is 16 residues long. The CDR3 here is CASSHSFGETSYEQYF. The CDR3 nucleotides are TGTGCCAGCAGTCATTCGTTTGGGGAGACCTCCTACGAGCAGTACTTC.

V gene TRBV9 combines with J gene TRBJ2-6; D call uncertain. Per germline, CDR1 SGDLS and CDR2 YYNGEE. V shed 3 bases and J shed 0 bases, with 4 bases lying between them. CDR3 length: 14 residues. The CDR3 nucleotides read TGTGCCAGCAGCGCCAGCTCTGGGGCCAACGTCCTGACTTTC. The encoded protein is CASSASSGANVLTF. Complete variable domain (other parts from reference TRBV9 and TRBJ2-6): DSGVTQTPKHLITATGQRVTLRCSPRSGDLSVYWYQQSLDQGLQFLIQYYNGEERAKGNILERFSAQQFPDLHSELNLSSLELGDSALYFCASSASSGANVLTFGAGSRLTVL.

The rearrangement joins TRBV4-3 to TRBJ2-1; D remains ambiguous. The CDR3 totals 16 residues. Germline V gene sequence: CDR1 LGHNA, CDR2 YSLEER. Trimming left V 0 bases short and J 0 bases short, with 9 bases between. The CDR3 nucleotides read TGCGCCAGCAGCCAAGAGTCATTTAGCTCCTACAATGAGCAGTTCTTC. This encodes CASSQESFSSYNEQFF.

In DNA form, the CDR3 reads TGTGCCAGCAGCTGGGGGCCCGGACTAGCGGGTCAAGAGACCCAGTACTTC. Its protein product is CASSWGPGLAGQETQYF. The chain has TRBV5-6 and TRBJ2-5; 11 nucleotides line up with TRBD2. Per the germline V gene, CDR1 is SGHDT and CDR2 is YYEEEE. The CDR3 runs 17 residues. Trimming took 3 bases from V and 2 from J; bases not matched to a gene: 9. Supplemented by reference TRBV5-6 and TRBJ2-5, the full variable domain reads DAGVTQSPTHLIKTRGQQVTLRCSPKSGHDTVSWYQQALGQGPQFIFQYYEEEERQRGNFPDRFSGHQFPNYSSELNVNALLLGDSALYLCASSWGPGLAGQETQYFGPGTRLLVL.

A few counts support this clone. CDR3 in DNA: TGCGCCAGCAGCCCTATGGGACAGGGCGGATCTGGGGCCAACGTCCTGACTTTC. As protein: CASSPMGQGGSGANVLTF. V is TRBV4-1 and J is TRBJ2-6, with 9 nucleotides matching TRBD1. With V trimmed by 4 bases and J by 1 base, 8 bases remained unmatched. Germline CDR1 is MGHRA and CDR2 is YSYEKL. The CDR3 runs 18 residues.

V gene TRBV6-1 combines with J gene TRBJ2-3; 7 bases are a match to TRBD2. The CDR3 consists of 14 residues. V lost 4 bases to trimming and J lost 3 bases; unmatched junction nucleotides: 4. Per germline, CDR1 MNHNS and CDR2 SASEGT. The CDR3 spells CASSGGGLTDTQYF. The CDR3 region has the DNA TGTGCCAGCAGTGGGGGGGGATTGACAGATACGCAGTATTTT.